These 29 T cell receptor beta chains came from one sample sequenced in a study of T cell responses to AZD1222 COVID-19 vaccine. Profiled with immunoSEQ multiplex PCR; TCRdb holds only in-frame clones, not every one. The sample lists approximately 70,000 clones, more than 80% occurring once. This sample comprised peripheral blood, obtained on day 0 of AZD1222 vaccination. These receptors were taken from an adult in good health.

The chain joins TRBV19 to TRBJ2-7, with 10 bases lining up with TRBD2. The CDR3 has 14 amino acids. Germline trimming cut 3 bases from V and 3 bases from J; bases unmatched to any gene: 2. Germline V gene lookup returns CDR1 LNHDA and CDR2 SQIVND (reference sequence). The CDR3 coding sequence is TGTGCCAGTAGTATGGGACTAGCGAGCTACGAGCAGTACTTC. It yields the protein CASSMGLASYEQYF.

The gene calls are TRBV7-9 and TRBJ1-5; the D gene is possibly TRBD1 (6 bases). The V gene lost 3 bases and the J gene lost 6 bases, with 12 bases spanning the gap. The CDR3 is 14 amino acids. Germline CDR1 and CDR2: SEHNR and FQNEAQ (reference sequence). DNA for the CDR3: TGTGCCAGCAGCTTCGGAGGGGGGGCTCAGCCCCAGCATTTT. Its protein product is CASSFGGGAQPQHF.

This clone appeared a few times. J is TRBJ2-5 and V is TRBV6-2 or TRBV6-3; TRBD2 aligns across 7 bases. The CDR3 extends over 14 amino acids. After removal of 2 bases from V and 5 bases from J, the junction contained 5 bases not matched to a gene. CDR1 and CDR2 (germline): MNHEY, SVGEGT. In nucleotides, the CDR3 is TGTGCCAGCAGTTACGTGGGGGAGGGGGAGACCCAGTACTTC. It is translated as CASSYVGEGETQYF.

This chain joins TRBV24-1 and TRBJ2-7; TRBD1 agrees at 7 bases. V lost 11 bases to trimming and J lost 2 bases; unmatched junction nucleotides: 8. Germline V CDR1 and CDR2: KGHDR, SFDVKD. There are 13 residues in the CDR3. The CDR3 spells CAIGTADTYEQYF. Written as DNA, the CDR3 is TGTGCCATCGGGACAGCTGACACCTACGAGCAGTACTTC.

The chain recombines TRBV28 with TRBJ1-6; D remains ambiguous. The CDR3 extends over 13 amino acids. The germline gives CDR1 MDHEN, CDR2 SYDVKM. V was trimmed by 4 bases and J by 9 bases, leaving 10 bases between them. CDR3 loop: CASSSGRGSPLHF. CDR3 sequence (DNA): TGTGCCAGCAGTTCCGGGAGAGGTTCACCCCTCCACTTT.

The rearrangement links TRBV5-6 to TRBJ1-2; 8 bases align to TRBD1. This CDR3 region has 15 residues. Germline V gene lookup returns CDR1 SGHDT and CDR2 YYEEEE. Trimming took 5 bases from V and 4 from J; bases not matched to a gene: 10. For the CDR3, the DNA is TGTGCCAGCAGTGTACCACAGGGGGTAGTCTATGGCTACACCTTC. Its translation: CASSVPQGVVYGYTF.

The V and J genes are TRBV7-3 and TRBJ2-5, with 13 bases lining up with TRBD2. The germline gives CDR1 SGHTA, CDR2 FQGTGA. V shed 7 bases and J 1 base; nucleotides not matched to a gene: 3. The CDR3 runs to 15 residues. The CDR3 loop reads CASTTSGGSQETQYF. The CDR3 bases are TGTGCCAGCACGACTAGCGGGGGGTCCCAAGAGACCCAGTACTTC.

This chain joins TRBV30 and TRBJ1-2; 7 nucleotides line up with TRBD1. The length of the CDR3 is 15 residues. Germline values: CDR1 GTSNPN, CDR2 SVGIG (reference sequence). Trimming at V came to 1 base and at J to 0 bases, leaving 5 bases not matched to a gene. CDR3 loop: CAWSAPGGSNYGYTF. CDR3 nucleotide sequence: TGTGCCTGGAGTGCCCCAGGGGGTTCTAACTATGGCTACACCTTC.

In DNA, the CDR3 is TGTGCCAGCAGCCAATCTCAGGGGAACACCATATATTTT. Its translation: CASSQSQGNTIYF. The rearrangement uses TRBV16 and TRBJ1-3; tentative D call: TRBD1 (6 bases). Germline V gene data show CDR1 as KGHSY and CDR2 as FQNENV. Between the trimmed V and J ends, which lost 0 bases and 7 bases, there was a span of 7 bases. This CDR3 comprises 13 residues.

The chain combines TRBV28 with TRBJ1-4; TRBD1 might be the D (6 bases). Trimming cost V 5 bases and J 5 bases, with 18 bases left between them. CDR3 length equals 16 residues. Germline V gene lookup returns CDR1 MDHEN and CDR2 SYDVKM. CDR3 DNA sequence: TGTGCCAGCAGTCATGGGCGGGGCAGGGGAAATGAAAAACTGTTTTTT. It is translated as CASSHGRGRGNEKLFF.

The chain has TRBV4-2 and TRBJ2-5, with D perhaps TRBD1 (6 bases). CDR1 is LGHNA, CDR2 YNFKEQ, per germline. V lost 1 base and J lost 4, with 7 bases in between. The CDR3 length is 13 residues. In nucleotides, the CDR3 is TGTGCCAGCAGCCAAGGAGGGGGAGAGACCCAGTACTTC. It specifies CASSQGGGETQYF.

The chain couples TRBV7-9 to TRBJ2-1; D not resolved. V lost 6 bases and J 8 bases, leaving 17 bases between the germline ends. The CDR3 has 14 residues. CDR1 SEHNR and CDR2 FQNEAQ come from the germline V gene (reference sequence). DNA for the CDR3: TGTGCCAGCAGTGGGTACATCAACCAGGATGAGCAGTTCTTC. As protein: CASSGYINQDEQFF.

The gene calls are TRBV25-1 and TRBJ1-5; D remains unclear. The CDR3 contains 15 residues. Germline V gene sequence: CDR1 MGHDK, CDR2 SYGVNS. Trimming cost V 4 bases and J 2 bases, with 12 bases left between them. The CDR3 is CASSATSMGNQPQHF. In nucleotides, the CDR3 is TGTGCCAGCAGTGCTACCTCCATGGGCAATCAGCCCCAGCATTTT.

This sequence joins TRBV11-1 and TRBJ2-5, with TRBD1 identical over 7 bases. Germline CDR1 reads SGHAT; CDR2 reads FQDESV (reference sequence). The J segment lost 5 bases and the V segment lost 5 bases, leaving 8 bases of the junction unmatched. This CDR3 comprises 14 residues. CDR3 amino acids: CASSPRQGMETQYF. The CDR3 coding sequence is TGTGCCAGCAGCCCGCGACAGGGAATGGAGACCCAGTACTTC.

This clone showed up just a few times. V and J are TRBV30 and TRBJ1-1, with no clear D. The CDR3 has 12 amino acids. V was pared by 3 bases and J by 5 bases, with 10 bases between. The germline CDR1 and CDR2 sequences are GTSNPN and SVGIG (reference sequence). Written as DNA, the CDR3 is TGTGCCTGGAGGGGTATAAGGACTGAAGCTTTCTTT. Translating gives CAWRGIRTEAFF.

The J gene is TRBJ1-5, the V gene TRBV3-1 (or the pseudogene TRBV3-2); D remains ambiguous. V was trimmed by 2 bases and J by 3 bases, leaving 5 bases between them. The CDR3 loop spans 13 amino acids. The germline gives CDR1 LGHDT, CDR2 YNNKEL (reference sequence). The CDR3 nucleotides read TGTGCCAGCAGCCAATCGCCCAATCAGCCCCAGCATTTT. As protein: CASSQSPNQPQHF.

CDR3 coding DNA: TGTGCCAGTAATAACTTCCCTCAGCCCCAGCATTTT. This gives the protein CASNNFPQPQHF. The rearrangement joins TRBV19 to TRBJ1-5, with D hard to call. Trimming left V 7 bases short and J 6 bases short, with 10 bases between. CDR3 length: 12 amino acids. CDR1 LNHDA and CDR2 SQIVND come from the germline V gene (reference sequence).

The V gene is TRBV25-1, the J gene TRBJ2-5, with D unresolved. The germline V gene encodes CDR1 MGHDK and CDR2 SYGVNS. The CDR3 is 12 residues long. V lost 6 bases to trimming and J lost 5 bases, with 10 bases between them. CDR3 sequence: CASSPGVETQYF. The CDR3 DNA follows: TGTGCCAGCAGCCCTGGCGTGGAGACCCAGTACTTC.

The V and J genes are TRBV28 and TRBJ1-2, with 11 bases identical to TRBD1. Trimming removed 5 bases from V and 5 bases from J; junction bases left unmatched: 7. This CDR3 spans 15 amino acids. Germline V lookup: CDR1 MDHEN, CDR2 SYDVKM. CDR3 loop: CASSLGTGGGYGYTF. CDR3 in DNA: TGTGCCAGCAGTCTCGGGACAGGGGGAGGTTATGGCTACACCTTC.

This CDR3 reads CASSPLTDTYEQYF. DNA of the CDR3: TGTGCCAGCAGCCCCCTGACGGACACCTACGAGCAGTACTTC. The V call is TRBV11-2, the J call TRBJ2-7; D possibly corresponds to TRBD1 (5 bases). The CDR3 loop spans 14 amino acids. Germline CDR1 and CDR2: SGHAT and FQNNGV. The germline V and J ends were trimmed by 5 bases and 2 bases, with 13 bases remaining between them.

CDR3 protein: CASSQDDEPSYNEQFF. CDR3 sequence (DNA): TGTGCCAGCAGCCAAGACGACGAACCCTCCTACAATGAGCAGTTCTTC. The chain joins TRBV4-2 to TRBJ2-1; D uncertain. The CDR3 consists of 16 residues. Trimming removed 0 bases from V and 0 bases from J, with 9 bases in between. The germline CDR1 and CDR2 sequences are LGHNA and YNFKEQ.

The chain couples TRBV6-5 to TRBJ1-2; 8 bases map to TRBD1. CDR1 and CDR2 from the germline V gene are MNHEY and SVGAGI. The CDR3 consists of 13 residues. V shed 7 bases and J 4 bases; nucleotides not matched to a gene: 5. CDR3 protein: CASTPGGVYGYTF. The CDR3, as DNA: TGTGCCAGCACCCCAGGGGGCGTCTATGGCTACACCTTC.

The chain has TRBV28 and TRBJ1-1; D unresolved. Germline V gives CDR1 MDHEN, CDR2 SYDVKM. V was cut by 8 bases and J by 3 bases, with 4 bases left in between. The CDR3 runs to 10 residues. The DNA of the CDR3 is TGTGCCAGCGGGTACACTGAAGCTTTCTTT. Amino acid sequence: CASGYTEAFF.

V gene TRBV3-1 (or the pseudogene TRBV3-2) combines with J gene TRBJ1-5; D might be TRBD1 (6 bases). The CDR3 is 17 amino acids. Germline V gene sequence: CDR1 LGHDT, CDR2 YNNKEL (reference sequence). Trimming pared 4 bases from V and 0 bases from J, leaving 16 bases between. The CDR3 DNA reads TGTGCCAGCAGCCCCCCTCCCGCAGGGGATAGCAATCAGCCCCAGCATTTT. The encoded protein is CASSPPPAGDSNQPQHF.

The gene calls are TRBV14 and TRBJ2-1, with 10 nucleotides matching TRBD1. V dropped 1 base and J dropped 7; count of bases not matched to a gene: 7. Germline loops: CDR1 SGHDN, CDR2 FVKESK. The CDR3 has 16 amino acids. The CDR3 here is CASSQGGQGVWNEQFF. The DNA of the CDR3 is TGTGCCAGCAGCCAAGGCGGACAGGGGGTATGGAATGAGCAGTTCTTC.

The chain links TRBV24-1 to TRBJ2-1; TRBD1 or TRBD2 may be the D gene (5 bases each). The V end was cut by 7 bases, the J end by 5 bases, with 11 bases between. Germline loops: CDR1 KGHDR, CDR2 SFDVKD. The length of the CDR3 is 13 residues. CDR3 loop: CATREDTDNEQFF. DNA of the CDR3: TGTGCCACCAGGGAGGACACGGACAATGAGCAGTTCTTC.

The chain combines TRBV5-1 with TRBJ1-2, with D unresolved. Germline lookup yields CDR1 SGHRS and CDR2 YFSETQ. The V and J ends lost 0 bases and 8 bases respectively, with 8 bases between them. This CDR3 contains 12 residues. CDR3 region: CASSLEGWGYTF. DNA for the CDR3: TGCGCCAGCAGCTTGGAGGGTTGGGGCTACACCTTC.

The chain links TRBV9 to TRBJ2-7; D not certain. The CDR3 runs to 15 residues. V was shortened by 3 bases and J by 8 bases, with 21 bases between the two germline ends. Germline V gives CDR1 SGDLS, CDR2 YYNGEE. The CDR3 sequence is CASSEKGTLGFQQYF. CDR3 in DNA: TGTGCCAGCAGCGAGAAAGGAACGCTGGGTTTTCAGCAGTACTTC.

The genes are TRBV28 and TRBJ2-7, with D possibly called TRBD1 or TRBD2 (5 bases each). V was cut by 6 bases and J by 4 bases, with 19 bases left in between. Germline loops: CDR1 MDHEN, CDR2 SYDVKM. The CDR3 sequence is 15 residues long. Here the CDR3 DNA reads TGTGCCAGCAGAACCTCCTGGGACGGAGGATACGAGCAGTACTTC. This encodes CASRTSWDGGYEQYF.